This T cell receptor (beta chain) was identified in a study of blood T cell repertoires in COVID-19. Study summary: The United States, Italy and Spain were the sources of the acute and convalescent COVID-19 samples. T cells, B-cell-depleted T cells, or PBMCs provided the cDNA or gDNA that served as material.

This CDR3 is built from 15 residues. Trimming removed 5 bases from V and 6 bases from J; junction bases left unmatched: 11. Per germline, CDR1 LGHDT and CDR2 YNNKEL (reference sequence). Original processing methods: Researchers report that nucleated cell counts were estimated from reference gene primer amplification. Only in-frame clones appear in the TCRdb table, and some are missing; sequencing was by immunoSEQ multiplex PCR. From that table come the V and J calls and clone size; the DNA was used to work out D and trimming. The sample holds roughly 240,000 clones; 75% to 90% are singletons and the top ten take around 2.8%.

This receptor was taken from a woman aged 30 to 39 who had recovered from COVID-19. Sequencing was performed on peripheral blood. The rearrangement uses TRBV3-1 (or the pseudogene TRBV3-2) and TRBJ1-2, with 8 bases matching TRBD1. The CDR3 DNA reads as TGTGCCAGCAGCGGGCGCGTTCCAGGGGGCGATGGCTACACCTTC. It is translated as CASSGRVPGGDGYTF.